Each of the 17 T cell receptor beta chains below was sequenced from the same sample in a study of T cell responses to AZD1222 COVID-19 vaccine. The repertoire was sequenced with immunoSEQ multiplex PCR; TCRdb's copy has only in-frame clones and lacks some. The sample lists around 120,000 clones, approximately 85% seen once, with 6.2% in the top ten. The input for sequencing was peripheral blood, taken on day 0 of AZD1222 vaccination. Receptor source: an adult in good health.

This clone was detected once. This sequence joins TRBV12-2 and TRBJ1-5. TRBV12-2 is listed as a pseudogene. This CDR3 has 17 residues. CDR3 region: CASRPITWARESQPQHF. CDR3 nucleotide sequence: TGTGCAAGTCGCCCTATCACATGGGCCCGGGAAAGTCAGCCCCAGCATTTT.

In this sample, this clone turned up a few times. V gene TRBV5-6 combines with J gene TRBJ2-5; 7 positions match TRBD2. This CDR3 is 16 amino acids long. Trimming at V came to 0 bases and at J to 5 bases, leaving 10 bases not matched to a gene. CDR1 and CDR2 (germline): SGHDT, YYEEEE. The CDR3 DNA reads TGTGCCAGCAGCTTGGTGGGGGGGATTCCTTGGGAGACCCAGTACTTC. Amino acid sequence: CASSLVGGIPWETQYF.

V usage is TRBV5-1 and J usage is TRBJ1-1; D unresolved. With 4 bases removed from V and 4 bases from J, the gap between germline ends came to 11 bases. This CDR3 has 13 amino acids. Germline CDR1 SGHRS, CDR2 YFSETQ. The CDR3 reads CASSKDPGTEAFF. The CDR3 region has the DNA TGCGCCAGCAGCAAGGACCCGGGCACTGAAGCTTTCTTT.

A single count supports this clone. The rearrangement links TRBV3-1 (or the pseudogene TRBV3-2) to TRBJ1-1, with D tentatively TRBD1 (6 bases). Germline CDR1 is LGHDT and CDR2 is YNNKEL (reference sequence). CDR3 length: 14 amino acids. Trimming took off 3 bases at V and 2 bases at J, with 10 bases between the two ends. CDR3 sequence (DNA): TGTGCCAGCAGCCATTGGGGGGCAAACACTGAAGCTTTCTTT. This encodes CASSHWGANTEAFF.

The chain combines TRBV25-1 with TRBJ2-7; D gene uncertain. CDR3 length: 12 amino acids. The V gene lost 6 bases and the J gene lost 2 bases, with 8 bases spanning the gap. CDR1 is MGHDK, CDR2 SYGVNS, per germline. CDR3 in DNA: TGTGCCAGCAGCACTGACCCCTACGAGCAGTACTTC. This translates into CASSTDPYEQYF.

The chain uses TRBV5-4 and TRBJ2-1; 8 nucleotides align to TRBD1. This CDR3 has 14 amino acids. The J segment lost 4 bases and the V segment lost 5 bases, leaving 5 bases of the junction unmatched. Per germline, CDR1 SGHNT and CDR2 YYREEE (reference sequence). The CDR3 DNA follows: TGTGCCAGCAGGCGGGACAGGCTTTACAATGAGCAGTTCTTC. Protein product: CASRRDRLYNEQFF.

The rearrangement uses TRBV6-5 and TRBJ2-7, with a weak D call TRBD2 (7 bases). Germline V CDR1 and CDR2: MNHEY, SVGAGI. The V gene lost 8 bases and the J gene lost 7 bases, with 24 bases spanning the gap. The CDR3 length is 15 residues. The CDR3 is CASRVGRGGKSEQYF. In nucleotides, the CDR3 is TGTGCCAGCCGAGTAGGGAGGGGGGGAAAGAGTGAGCAGTACTTC.

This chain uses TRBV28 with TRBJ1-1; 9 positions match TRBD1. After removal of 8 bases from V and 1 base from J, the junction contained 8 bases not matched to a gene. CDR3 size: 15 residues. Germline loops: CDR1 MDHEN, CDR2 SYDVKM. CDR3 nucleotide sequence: TGTGCCAGCTTTTCCGGACAGGGGCGGAACACTGAAGCTTTCTTT. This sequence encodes CASFSGQGRNTEAFF. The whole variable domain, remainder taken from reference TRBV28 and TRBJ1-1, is DVKVTQSSRYLVKRTGEKVFLECVQDMDHENMFWYRQDPGLGLRLIYFSYDVKMKEKGDIPEGYSVSREKKERFSLILESASTNQTSMYLCASFSGQGRNTEAFFGQGTRLTVV.

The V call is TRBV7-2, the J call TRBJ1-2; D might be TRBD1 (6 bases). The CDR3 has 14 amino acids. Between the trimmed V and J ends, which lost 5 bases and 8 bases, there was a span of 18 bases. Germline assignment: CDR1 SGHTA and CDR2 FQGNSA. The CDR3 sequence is CASSPGGGAQGYTF. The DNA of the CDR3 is TGTGCCAGCAGCCCTGGTGGGGGGGCGCAGGGCTACACCTTC.

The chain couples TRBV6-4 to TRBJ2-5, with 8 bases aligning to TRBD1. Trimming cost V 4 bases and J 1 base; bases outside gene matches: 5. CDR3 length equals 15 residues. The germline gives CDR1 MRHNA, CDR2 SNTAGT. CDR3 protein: CASSATTGAQETQYF. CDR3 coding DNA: TGTGCCAGCAGTGCAACGACAGGGGCCCAAGAGACCCAGTACTTC.

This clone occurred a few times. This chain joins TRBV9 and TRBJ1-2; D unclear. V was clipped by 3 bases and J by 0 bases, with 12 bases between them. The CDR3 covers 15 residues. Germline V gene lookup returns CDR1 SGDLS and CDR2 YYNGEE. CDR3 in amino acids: CASSGATPTNYGYTF. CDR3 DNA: TGTGCCAGCAGCGGTGCGACACCGACTAACTATGGCTACACCTTC.

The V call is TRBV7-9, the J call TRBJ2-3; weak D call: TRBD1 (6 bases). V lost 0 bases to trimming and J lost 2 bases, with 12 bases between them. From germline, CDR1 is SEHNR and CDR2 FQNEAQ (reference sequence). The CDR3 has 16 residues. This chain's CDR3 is CASSLATGLTTDTQYF. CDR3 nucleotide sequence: TGTGCCAGCAGCTTAGCGACAGGTCTCACCACAGATACGCAGTATTTT. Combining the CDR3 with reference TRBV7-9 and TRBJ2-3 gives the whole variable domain DTGVSQNPRHKITKRGQNVTFRCDPISEHNRLYWYRQTLGQGPEFLTYFQNEAQLEKSRLLSDRFSAERPKGSFSTLEIQRTEQGDSAMYLCASSLATGLTTDTQYFGPGTRLTVL.

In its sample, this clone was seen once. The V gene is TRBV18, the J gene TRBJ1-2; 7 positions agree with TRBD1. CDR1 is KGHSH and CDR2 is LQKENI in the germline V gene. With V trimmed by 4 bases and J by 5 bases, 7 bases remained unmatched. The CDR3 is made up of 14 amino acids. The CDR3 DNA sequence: TGTGCCAGCTCACTTCGACCGGGACAGTATGGCTACACCTTC. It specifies CASSLRPGQYGYTF.

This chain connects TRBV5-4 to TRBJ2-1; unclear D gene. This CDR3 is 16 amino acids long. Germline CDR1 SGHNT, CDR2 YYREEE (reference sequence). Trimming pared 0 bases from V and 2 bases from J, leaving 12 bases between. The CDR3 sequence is CASSLDVGRAYNEQFF. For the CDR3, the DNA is TGTGCCAGCAGCTTGGATGTAGGTCGGGCCTACAATGAGCAGTTCTTC. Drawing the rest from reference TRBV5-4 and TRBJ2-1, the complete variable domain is ETGVTQSPTHLIKTRGQQVTLRCSSQSGHNTVSWYQQALGQGPQFIFQYYREEENGRGNFPPRFSGLQFPNYSSELNVNALELDDSALYLCASSLDVGRAYNEQFFGPGTRLTVL.

CDR3 DNA sequence: TGTGCCAGCAGCTTAGATCGGGTAGGGGCCGGGGAGCTGTTTTTT. It yields the protein CASSLDRVGAGELFF. The chain combines TRBV11-3 with TRBJ2-2; D might be TRBD1 (5 bases). The CDR3 extends over 15 amino acids. Per the germline V gene, CDR1 is SGHNT and CDR2 is YENEEA. V lost 0 bases, J lost 6 bases, and 11 bases lay in between.

The CDR3 nucleotides read TGTGCCAGCAGCTTAGTCAGGGGGTACGAGCAGTACTTC. Its protein is CASSLVRGYEQYF. The rearrangement uses TRBV7-2 and TRBJ2-7; 7 bases are shared with TRBD1. Trimming at V came to 1 base and at J to 4 bases, leaving 1 base not matched to a gene. The CDR3 totals 13 residues. Germline lookup yields CDR1 SGHTA and CDR2 FQGNSA.

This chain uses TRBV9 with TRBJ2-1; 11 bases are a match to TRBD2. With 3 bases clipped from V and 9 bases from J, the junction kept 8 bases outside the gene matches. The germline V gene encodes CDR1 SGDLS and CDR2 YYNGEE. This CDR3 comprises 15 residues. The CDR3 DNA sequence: TGTGCCAGCAGCGGTTTAGCGGGGGGGCCTATTGAGCAGTTCTTC. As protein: CASSGLAGGPIEQFF.